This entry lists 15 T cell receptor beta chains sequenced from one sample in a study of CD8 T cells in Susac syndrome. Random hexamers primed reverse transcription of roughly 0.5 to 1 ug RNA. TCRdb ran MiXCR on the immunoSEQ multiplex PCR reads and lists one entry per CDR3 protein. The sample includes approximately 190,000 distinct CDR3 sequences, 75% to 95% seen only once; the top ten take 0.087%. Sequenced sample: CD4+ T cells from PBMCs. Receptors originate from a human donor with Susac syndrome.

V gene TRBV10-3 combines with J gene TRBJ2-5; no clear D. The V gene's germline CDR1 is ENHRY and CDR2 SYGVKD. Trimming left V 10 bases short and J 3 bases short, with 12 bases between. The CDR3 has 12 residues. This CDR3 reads CATRSGEETQYF. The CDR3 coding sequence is TGTGCCACCCGGTCTGGGGAAGAGACCCAGTACTTC.

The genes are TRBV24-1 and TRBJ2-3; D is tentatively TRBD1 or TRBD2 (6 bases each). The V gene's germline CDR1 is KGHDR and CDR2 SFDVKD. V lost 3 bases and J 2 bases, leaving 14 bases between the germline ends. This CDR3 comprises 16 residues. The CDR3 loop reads CATSDMGARDTDTQYF. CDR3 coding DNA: TGTGCCACCAGTGATATGGGGGCGCGGGACACAGATACGCAGTATTTT.

The CDR3 nucleotides read TGCAGTGCTAGAGATTCCAAGAGACTAGCGGACTCTGGGGCCAACGTCCTGACTTTC. Translation: CSARDSKRLADSGANVLTF. The chain employs TRBV20-1 and TRBJ2-6; TRBD2 matches at 9 bases. Germline V lookup: CDR1 DFQATT, CDR2 SNEGSKA (reference sequence). V dropped 0 bases and J dropped 0; count of bases not matched to a gene: 9. This CDR3 has 19 residues.

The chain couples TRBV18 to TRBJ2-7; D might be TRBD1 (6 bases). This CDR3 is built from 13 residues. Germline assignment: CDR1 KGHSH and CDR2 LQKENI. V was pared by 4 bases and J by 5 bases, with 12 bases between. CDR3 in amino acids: CASSRTTGNEQYF. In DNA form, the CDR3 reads TGTGCCAGCTCACGTACCACAGGGAACGAGCAGTACTTC.

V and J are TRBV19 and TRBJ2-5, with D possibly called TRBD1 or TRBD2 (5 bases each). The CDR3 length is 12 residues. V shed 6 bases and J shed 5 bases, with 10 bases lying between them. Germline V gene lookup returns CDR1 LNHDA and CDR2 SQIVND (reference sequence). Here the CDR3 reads CASRTRGETQYF. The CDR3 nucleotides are TGTGCCAGTAGGACGAGGGGTGAGACCCAGTACTTC.

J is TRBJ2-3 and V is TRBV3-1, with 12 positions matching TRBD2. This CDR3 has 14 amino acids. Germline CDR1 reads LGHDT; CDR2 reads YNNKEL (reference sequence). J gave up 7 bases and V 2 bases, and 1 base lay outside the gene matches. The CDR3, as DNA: TGTGCCAGCAGCCAACTAGCGGGGGGGCATACGCAGTATTTT. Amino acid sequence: CASSQLAGGHTQYF.

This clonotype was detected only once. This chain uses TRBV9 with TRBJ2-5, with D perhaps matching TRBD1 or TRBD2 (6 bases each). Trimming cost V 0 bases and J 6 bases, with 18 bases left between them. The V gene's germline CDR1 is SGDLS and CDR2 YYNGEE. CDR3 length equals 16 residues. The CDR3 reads CASSVEGGRLEKTQYF. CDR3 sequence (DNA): TGTGCCAGCAGCGTAGAAGGGGGGAGATTGGAAAAGACCCAGTACTTC.

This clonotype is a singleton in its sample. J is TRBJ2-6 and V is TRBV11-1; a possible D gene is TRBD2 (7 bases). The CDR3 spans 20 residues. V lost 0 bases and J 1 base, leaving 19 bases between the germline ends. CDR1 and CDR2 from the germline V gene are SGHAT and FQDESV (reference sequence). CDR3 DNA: TGTGCCAGCAGCTTAGCAAAGTGGCTACAGGGACTATCTGGGGCCAACGTCCTGACTTTC. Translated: CASSLAKWLQGLSGANVLTF.

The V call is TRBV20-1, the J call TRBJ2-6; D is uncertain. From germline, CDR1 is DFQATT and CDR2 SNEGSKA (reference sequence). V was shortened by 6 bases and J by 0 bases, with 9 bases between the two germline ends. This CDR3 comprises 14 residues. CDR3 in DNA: TGCAGTGCCTTGATTGACTCTGGGGCCAACGTCCTGACTTTC. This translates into CSALIDSGANVLTF.

The DNA for the CDR3 is TGCAGTGCTAACGACAGGCCAGCCTACGAGCAGTACTTC. It translates to CSANDRPAYEQYF. This sequence joins TRBV20-1 and TRBJ2-7; weak D call: TRBD1 (6 bases). This CDR3 contains 13 residues. Germline lookup yields CDR1 DFQATT and CDR2 SNEGSKA (reference sequence). Trimming cost V 4 bases and J 2 bases, with 12 bases left between them.

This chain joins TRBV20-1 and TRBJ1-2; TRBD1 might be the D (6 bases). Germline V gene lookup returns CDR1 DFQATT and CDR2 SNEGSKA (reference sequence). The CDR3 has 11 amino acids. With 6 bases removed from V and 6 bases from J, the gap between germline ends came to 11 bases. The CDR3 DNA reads TGCAGTGCAGGGGACACGAATGGCTACACCTTC. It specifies CSAGDTNGYTF.

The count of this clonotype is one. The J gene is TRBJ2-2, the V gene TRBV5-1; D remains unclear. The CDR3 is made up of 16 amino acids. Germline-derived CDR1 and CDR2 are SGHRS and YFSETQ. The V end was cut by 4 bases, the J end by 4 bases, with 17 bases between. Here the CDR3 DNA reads TGCGCCAGCAGCCCCGGTGGAATGAGAGGCACCGGGGAGCTGTTTTTT. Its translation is CASSPGGMRGTGELFF. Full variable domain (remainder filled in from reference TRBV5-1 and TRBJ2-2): KAGVTQTPRYLIKTRGQQVTLSCSPISGHRSVSWYQQTPGQGLQFLFEYFSETQRNKGNFPGRFSGRQFSNSRSEMNVSTLELGDSALYLCASSPGGMRGTGELFFGEGSRLTVL.

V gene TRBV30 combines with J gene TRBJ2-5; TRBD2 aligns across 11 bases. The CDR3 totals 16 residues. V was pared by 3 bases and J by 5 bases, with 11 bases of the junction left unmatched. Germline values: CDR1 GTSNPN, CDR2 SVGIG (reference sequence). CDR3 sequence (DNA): TGTGCCTGGAGCGTAGCGGGGGGGCGTTTAACTGAGACCCAGTACTTC. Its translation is CAWSVAGGRLTETQYF.

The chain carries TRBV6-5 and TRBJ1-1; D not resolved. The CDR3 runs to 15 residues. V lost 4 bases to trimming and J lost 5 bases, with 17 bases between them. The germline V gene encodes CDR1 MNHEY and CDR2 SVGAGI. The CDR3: CASSLNPGWKTEAFF. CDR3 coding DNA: TGTGCCAGCAGTTTAAACCCCGGTTGGAAAACTGAAGCTTTCTTT.

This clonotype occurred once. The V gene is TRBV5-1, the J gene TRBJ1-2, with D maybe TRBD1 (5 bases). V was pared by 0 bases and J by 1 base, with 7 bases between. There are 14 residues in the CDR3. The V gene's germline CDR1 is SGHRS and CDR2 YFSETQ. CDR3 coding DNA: TGCGCCAGCAGCTTGGGACAGAATAACTATGGCTACACCTTC. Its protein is CASSLGQNNYGYTF.